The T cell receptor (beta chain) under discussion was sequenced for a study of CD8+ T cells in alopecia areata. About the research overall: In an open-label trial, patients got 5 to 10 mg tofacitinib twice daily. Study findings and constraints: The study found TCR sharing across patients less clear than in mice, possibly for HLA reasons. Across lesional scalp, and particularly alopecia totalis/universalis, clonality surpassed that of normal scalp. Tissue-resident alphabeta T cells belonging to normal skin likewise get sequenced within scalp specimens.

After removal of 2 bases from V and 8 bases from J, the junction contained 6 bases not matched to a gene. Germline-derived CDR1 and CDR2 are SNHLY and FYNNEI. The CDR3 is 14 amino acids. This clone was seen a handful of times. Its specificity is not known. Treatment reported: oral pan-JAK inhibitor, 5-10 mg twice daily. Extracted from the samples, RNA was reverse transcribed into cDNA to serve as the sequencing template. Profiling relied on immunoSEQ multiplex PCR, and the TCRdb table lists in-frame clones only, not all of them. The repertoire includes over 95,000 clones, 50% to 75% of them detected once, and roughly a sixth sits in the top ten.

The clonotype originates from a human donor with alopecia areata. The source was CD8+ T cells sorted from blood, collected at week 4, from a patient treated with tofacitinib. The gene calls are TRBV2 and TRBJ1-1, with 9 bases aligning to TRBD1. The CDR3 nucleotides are TGTGCCAGCAGTGAACCATCCGGGACAGGGGAAGCTTTCTTT. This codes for CASSEPSGTGEAFF.